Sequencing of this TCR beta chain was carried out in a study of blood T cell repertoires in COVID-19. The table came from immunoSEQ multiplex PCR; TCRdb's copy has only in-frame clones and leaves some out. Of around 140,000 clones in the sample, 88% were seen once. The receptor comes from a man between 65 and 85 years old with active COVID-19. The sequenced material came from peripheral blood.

In nucleotides, the CDR3 is TGCGCCAGCAGCTTGGCTCCCGGGACAGGGGAGAGGCAATATGAGCAGTTCTTC. Its translation: CASSLAPGTGERQYEQFF. V usage is TRBV5-1 and J usage is TRBJ2-1; 10 bases match TRBD1. Germline lookup yields CDR1 SGHRS and CDR2 YFSETQ. This CDR3 spans 18 amino acids. Germline trimming cut 0 bases from V and 8 bases from J; bases unmatched to any gene: 14.